These 21 T cell receptor beta chains were all obtained from the same sample, sequenced in a study of T cell responses to AZD1222 COVID-19 vaccine. Assay used: immunoSEQ multiplex PCR; TCRdb lists only in-frame clones, some missing. This table has around 130,000 clones, 75% to 90% appearing once. Sequenced here: peripheral blood, sampled on day 0 of AZD1222 vaccination. These receptors were taken from an adult in good health.

This clone was detected a few times. The rearrangement uses TRBV27 and TRBJ2-1; TRBD2 is a possible D gene (5 bases). There are 18 residues in the CDR3. The V gene's germline CDR1 is MNHEY and CDR2 SMNVEV (reference sequence). V was cut by 5 bases and J by 0 bases, with 20 bases left in between. The CDR3 DNA reads as TGTGCCAGCAGTCAAGCGGAGCTAGCCCGAGGCTCCTACAATGAGCAGTTCTTC. This gives the protein CASSQAELARGSYNEQFF.

The rearrangement joins TRBV27 to TRBJ2-1, with D possibly called TRBD1 or TRBD2 (5 bases each). Trimming left V 1 base short and J 4 bases short, with 17 bases between. CDR1 MNHEY and CDR2 SMNVEV come from the germline V gene (reference sequence). CDR3 length: 17 amino acids. CDR3 DNA sequence: TGTGCCAGCAGTTTATGGGGCAGCCCCAGCGGTTACAATGAGCAGTTCTTC. This sequence encodes CASSLWGSPSGYNEQFF.

The chain is built from TRBV3-1 (or the pseudogene TRBV3-2) and TRBJ2-7, with D possibly being TRBD2 (9 bases). The germline gives CDR1 LGHDT, CDR2 YNNKEL (reference sequence). V was trimmed by 1 base and J by 6 bases, leaving 16 bases between them. This CDR3 is 15 amino acids long. CDR3 in amino acids: CASSQGPSGTGEQYF. CDR3 coding DNA: TGTGCCAGCAGCCAAGGGCCTAGCGGGACAGGCGAGCAGTACTTC.

The rearrangement uses TRBV6-2 or TRBV6-3 and TRBJ2-1; TRBD2 matches at 7 bases. The CDR3 covers 15 residues. The germline gives CDR1 MNHEY, CDR2 SVGEGT. J gave up 1 base and V 5 bases, and 5 bases lay outside the gene matches. The CDR3 region has the DNA TGTGCCAGCAGTCTTCTAGCGGTATCCTACAATGAGCAGTTCTTC. Residues: CASSLLAVSYNEQFF.

V and J are TRBV7-2 and TRBJ1-3, with no clear D. The CDR3 has 16 amino acids. Germline V gene lookup returns CDR1 SGHTA and CDR2 FQGNSA. Between the trimmed V and J ends, which lost 1 base and 0 bases, there was a span of 10 bases. This chain's CDR3 is CASSLGPGNSGNTIYF. In nucleotides, the CDR3 is TGTGCCAGCAGCTTAGGGCCAGGAAACTCTGGAAACACCATATATTTT.

The chain is built from TRBV19 and TRBJ1-3, with 8 bases lining up with TRBD1. J gave up 3 bases and V 5 bases, and 6 bases lay outside the gene matches. The CDR3 is made up of 15 amino acids. Germline values: CDR1 LNHDA, CDR2 SQIVND (reference sequence). Here the CDR3 DNA reads TGTGCCAGTAGTTCGGGGGACAGGAGTGGAAACACCATATATTTT. Translation: CASSSGDRSGNTIYF.

The genes are TRBV19 and TRBJ2-3; no reliable D call. The CDR3 has 14 amino acids. Germline lookup yields CDR1 LNHDA and CDR2 SQIVND (reference sequence). V lost 9 bases and J 0 bases, leaving 13 bases between the germline ends. The CDR3 DNA reads as TGTGCCAGCCGAGATGACTTTAGCACAGATACGCAGTATTTT. Protein: CASRDDFSTDTQYF.

V gene TRBV2 combines with J gene TRBJ2-5; the match to TRBD1 covers 8 bases. The CDR3 totals 15 residues. The germline V gene encodes CDR1 SNHLY and CDR2 FYNNEI. Losses at the gene ends were 7 bases for V and 4 bases for J; bases not matched to a gene: 11. Here the CDR3 DNA reads TGTGCCAGCAACACCGACAGGGGATGGGGAGAGACCCAGTACTTC. Its protein product is CASNTDRGWGETQYF. The variable domain in full, with the rest retrieved from reference TRBV2 and TRBJ2-5, is EPEVTQTPSHQVTQMGQEVILRCVPISNHLYFYWYRQILGQKVEFLVSFYNNEISEKSEIFDDQFSVERPDGSNFTLKIRSTKLEDSAMYFCASNTDRGWGETQYFGPGTRLLVL.

In nucleotides, the CDR3 is TGTGCCAGCAGTTACTCTGGCGGAGTGAACACTGAAGCTTTCTTT. It is translated as CASSYSGGVNTEAFF. This chain joins TRBV6-6 and TRBJ1-1; no firm D call. This CDR3 is built from 15 residues. V shed 0 bases and J shed 0 bases, with 8 bases lying between them. Germline V lookup: CDR1 MNHNY, CDR2 SVGAGI (reference sequence).

The sample holds a few counts of this clone. V is TRBV6-4 and J is TRBJ1-1, with D possibly being TRBD1 (5 bases). Between the trimmed V and J ends, which lost 8 bases and 7 bases, there was a span of 17 bases. This CDR3 contains 13 residues. Germline values: CDR1 MRHNA, CDR2 SNTAGT. CDR3 region: CASAPRGDYEAFF. The CDR3 region has the DNA TGTGCCAGCGCCCCTCGAGGGGATTATGAAGCTTTCTTT.

This clone was seen once. DNA of the CDR3: TGTGCCTGGAGCCCGAACACCGGGGAGCTGTTTTTT. Protein product: CAWSPNTGELFF. The rearrangement links TRBV30 to TRBJ2-2; D ambiguous. The germline CDR1 and CDR2 sequences are GTSNPN and SVGIG (reference sequence). V lost 3 bases to trimming and J lost 0 bases, with 2 bases between them. The CDR3 has 12 amino acids.

This clone was seen only once. V and J are TRBV19 and TRBJ1-4; the D is unclear. CDR1 and CDR2 (germline): LNHDA, SQIVND (reference sequence). This CDR3 contains 14 residues. Deletions cut 6 bases from V and 5 bases from J, with 13 bases between. The CDR3 coding sequence is TGTGCCAGTAGCCAACGAAGGGAAAATGAAAAACTGTTTTTT. It codes for CASSQRRENEKLFF.

V usage is TRBV7-9 and J usage is TRBJ2-5; tentatively, D is TRBD1 or TRBD2 (5 bases each). Germline V CDR1 and CDR2: SEHNR, FQNEAQ (reference sequence). V was cut by 2 bases and J by 2 bases, with 12 bases left in between. The CDR3 has 15 amino acids. In nucleotides, the CDR3 is TGTGCCAGCAGCTTATGGGACCACAAGCAAGAGACCCAGTACTTC. Its protein is CASSLWDHKQETQYF. Variable domain in full (rest from reference TRBV7-9 and TRBJ2-5): DTGVSQNPRHKITKRGQNVTFRCDPISEHNRLYWYRQTLGQGPEFLTYFQNEAQLEKSRLLSDRFSAERPKGSFSTLEIQRTEQGDSAMYLCASSLWDHKQETQYFGPGTRLLVL.

This clone was seen a single time. The chain is built from TRBV30 and TRBJ1-4; 9 nucleotides match TRBD1. The CDR3 has 15 amino acids. Per germline, CDR1 GTSNPN and CDR2 SVGIG (reference sequence). Unmatched junction bases numbered 9, after V lost 2 bases and J lost 8 bases. The CDR3 DNA sequence: TGTGCCTGGAGTATAGGGACAGGGTGGGAGGAAAAACTGTTTTTT. Translating gives CAWSIGTGWEEKLFF.

The chain carries TRBV7-2 and TRBJ2-2, with 9 bases fitting TRBD1. After removal of 5 bases from V and 5 bases from J, the junction contained 9 bases not matched to a gene. Per germline, CDR1 SGHTA and CDR2 FQGNSA. The CDR3 is 16 amino acids. In nucleotides, the CDR3 is TGTGCCAGCAGCCCATCCGAACAGGGGGCGACCGGGGAGCTGTTTTTT. It specifies CASSPSEQGATGELFF.

This chain joins TRBV5-6 and TRBJ1-1, with D perhaps TRBD1 (5 bases). The germline V gene encodes CDR1 SGHDT and CDR2 YYEEEE. This CDR3 is 16 amino acids long. Trimming pared 0 bases from V and 0 bases from J, leaving 12 bases between. CDR3 in DNA: TGTGCCAGCAGCTTGGCATTAGACAGCATGAACACTGAAGCTTTCTTT. Protein product: CASSLALDSMNTEAFF.

In this sample, this clone turned up once. The rearrangement links TRBV20-1 to TRBJ1-2; 7 nucleotides align to TRBD1. The germline gives CDR1 DFQATT, CDR2 SNEGSKA (reference sequence). The CDR3 runs 11 residues. V lost 6 bases to trimming and J lost 2 bases; unmatched junction nucleotides: 0. The CDR3: CSADRNYGYTF. The CDR3 bases are TGCAGTGCGGACAGGAACTATGGCTACACCTTC.

The rearrangement joins TRBV2 to TRBJ1-5; D gene uncertain. CDR1 is SNHLY and CDR2 is FYNNEI in the germline V gene. This CDR3 has 13 residues. Trimming removed 3 bases at V and 6 bases at J, with 9 bases between. This CDR3 is CASSEGWAQPQHF. DNA of the CDR3: TGTGCCAGCAGTGAGGGCTGGGCTCAGCCCCAGCATTTT.

V is TRBV7-2 and J is TRBJ2-4, with 8 nucleotides matching TRBD1. This CDR3 has 16 amino acids. With 5 bases clipped from V and 0 bases from J, the junction kept 6 bases outside the gene matches. In germline, CDR1 is SGHTA, CDR2 FQGNSA. DNA of the CDR3: TGTGCCAGCAGCCGGACAGGGTCCCTAGCCAAAAACATTCAGTACTTC. It translates to CASSRTGSLAKNIQYF.

This clone was recorded once. The chain employs TRBV9 and TRBJ1-1; D remains ambiguous. Trimming removed 6 bases at V and 1 base at J, with 13 bases between. Germline V gene sequence: CDR1 SGDLS, CDR2 YYNGEE. CDR3 length: 14 residues. DNA for the CDR3: TGTGCCAGCACCAAAACGGGCCAGAACACTGAAGCTTTCTTT. Translating gives CASTKTGQNTEAFF.

V and J are TRBV11-3 and TRBJ2-7; no reliable D call. The V gene lost 2 bases and the J gene lost 2 bases, with 16 bases spanning the gap. Germline loops: CDR1 SGHNT, CDR2 YENEEA. The CDR3 is 16 amino acids. The CDR3 here is CASSLMSGVGTYEQYF. The CDR3 DNA reads TGTGCCAGCAGCTTAATGAGTGGGGTGGGAACCTACGAGCAGTACTTC.